This TCR beta chain was captured in a study of beta chain features in type 1 diabetes. Details on this clone: The antigen is undetermined.

The V gene's germline CDR1 is MNHNS and CDR2 SASEGT. The CDR3 has 14 amino acids. The V end lost 4 bases, the J end lost 5 bases, and 12 bases lay between the germline ends. Purities over 95% were achieved in all sorted populations. Study outcomes and limitations: Within each of all four CD4+ subsets, Type 1 diabetes patients had TCRB CDR3s that were moderately but significantly shorter.

TCRB transcripts that were expressed got sequenced, as all of the isolated RNA had been reverse transcribed. Here immunoSEQ multiplex PCR was the method, and the copy in TCRdb shows in-frame clones only, minus some. Of roughly 700,000 clones listed, roughly 13% are singletons. The sample comprised naive CD4+ T cells from blood. The clonotype was recovered from a man between 18 and 35 years old with type 1 diabetes. The gene calls are TRBV6-1 and TRBJ2-1; either TRBD1 or TRBD2 may fit D (7 bases each). CDR3 amino acids: CASSAGGQDNEQFF. CDR3 sequence (DNA): TGTGCCAGCAGTGCGGGAGGACAGGACAATGAGCAGTTCTTC.